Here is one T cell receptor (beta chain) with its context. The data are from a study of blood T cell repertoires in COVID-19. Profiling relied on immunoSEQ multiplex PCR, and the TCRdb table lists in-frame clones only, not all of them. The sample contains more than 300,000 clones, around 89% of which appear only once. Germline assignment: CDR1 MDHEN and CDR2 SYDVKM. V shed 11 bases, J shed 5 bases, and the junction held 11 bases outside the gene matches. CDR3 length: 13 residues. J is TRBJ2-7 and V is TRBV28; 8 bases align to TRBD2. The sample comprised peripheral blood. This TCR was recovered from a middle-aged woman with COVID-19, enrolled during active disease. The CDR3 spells CAAISGNLDEQYF. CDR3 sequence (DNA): TGTGCCGCCATTAGCGGGAACCTTGACGAGCAGTACTTC.